The 19 T cell receptor beta chains below come from one sample, sequenced in a study of blood T cell repertoires in COVID-19. Repertoires were generated with immunoSEQ multiplex PCR, while TCRdb's copy carries only in-frame clones and drops some. The sample carries roughly 150,000 clones, about 80% recorded once. Sequencing was done on a sample of peripheral blood. The receptor source for this set is a man in his 70s with active or convalescent COVID-19.

The chain is built from TRBV19 and TRBJ2-7; D possibly corresponds to TRBD2 (5 bases). The V and J ends lost 7 bases and 0 bases respectively, with 13 bases between them. Germline CDR1 reads LNHDA; CDR2 reads SQIVND (reference sequence). The CDR3 spans 14 residues. The CDR3 here is CASKKEDLSYEQYF. For the CDR3, the DNA is TGTGCCAGTAAAAAGGAGGACCTCTCCTACGAGCAGTACTTC.

The chain recombines TRBV29-1 with TRBJ1-1; possible D gene TRBD1, 5 bases. Between the trimmed V and J ends, which lost 4 bases and 4 bases, there was a span of 13 bases. Germline lookup yields CDR1 SQVTM and CDR2 ANQGSEA. This CDR3 contains 13 residues. CDR3 loop: CSVVRDSGTEAFF. DNA for the CDR3: TGCAGCGTTGTCAGGGATTCTGGCACTGAAGCTTTCTTT.

This clone was seen only once. The chain couples TRBV18 to TRBJ2-6; D is uncertain. The CDR3 totals 17 residues. V gave up 4 bases and J gave up 4 bases, with 17 bases separating them. The germline V gene has CDR1 KGHSH and CDR2 LQKENI. The CDR3 DNA sequence: TGTGCCAGCTCACTGCGGTCCAGTTCGGTCGGGGCCAACGTCCTGACTTTC. It is translated as CASSLRSSSVGANVLTF.

This chain joins TRBV6-5 and TRBJ1-1; D possibly corresponds to TRBD1 (5 bases). Germline CDR1 reads MNHEY; CDR2 reads SVGAGI. The CDR3 is made up of 15 amino acids. The V end lost 2 bases, the J end lost 4 bases, and 14 bases lay between the germline ends. CDR3 coding DNA: TGTGCCAGCAGTTACCCCTCCTCTAGGGGCACTGAAGCTTTCTTT. The encoded protein is CASSYPSSRGTEAFF.

The rearrangement joins TRBV27 to TRBJ1-5; D unclear. Germline loops: CDR1 MNHEY, CDR2 SMNVEV (reference sequence). With 6 bases removed from V and 4 bases from J, the gap between germline ends came to 16 bases. This CDR3 contains 15 residues. Here the CDR3 DNA reads TGTGCCAGCAGGCCTCGGGAGGGTTGGAATCAGCCCCAGCATTTT. It translates to CASRPREGWNQPQHF.

This clone occurred a few times. This sequence joins TRBV5-4 and TRBJ2-1, with unresolved D. The V end lost 0 bases, the J end lost 6 bases, and 10 bases lay between the germline ends. The CDR3 is 14 amino acids. Germline loops: CDR1 SGHNT, CDR2 YYREEE (reference sequence). This CDR3 is CASSLAAPSNEQFF. Written as DNA, the CDR3 is TGTGCCAGCAGCTTGGCGGCTCCTAGCAATGAGCAGTTCTTC.

This chain connects TRBV2 to TRBJ2-6, with D maybe TRBD1 (6 bases). Germline V gives CDR1 SNHLY, CDR2 FYNNEI. The CDR3 has 16 amino acids. The V and J ends lost 6 bases and 0 bases respectively, with 12 bases between them. The CDR3 DNA is TGTGCCAGCAGCGAACAGGGCTACTCTGGGGCCAACGTCCTGACTTTC. Translation gives CASSEQGYSGANVLTF.

The gene calls are TRBV28 and TRBJ1-2, with D perhaps TRBD1 (5 bases). The ends were cut back, 5 bases at V and 5 bases at J, with 12 bases in the middle. The CDR3 is 13 amino acids. Germline CDR1 reads MDHEN; CDR2 reads SYDVKM. The CDR3, as DNA: TGTGCCAGCAGTAAGGGGTCAGATTATGGCTACACCTTC. Amino acids: CASSKGSDYGYTF.

V gene TRBV28 combines with J gene TRBJ2-7; 9 bases line up with TRBD1. The germline V gene encodes CDR1 MDHEN and CDR2 SYDVKM. This CDR3 contains 13 residues. After removal of 8 bases from V and 0 bases from J, the junction contained 2 bases not matched to a gene. Here the CDR3 reads CASRGQGSYEQYF. In nucleotides, the CDR3 is TGTGCCAGCCGGGGACAGGGCTCCTACGAGCAGTACTTC.

The CDR3 reads CASSRRDRGTGEQYF. Written as DNA, the CDR3 is TGTGCCAGCAGTCGCCGGGACAGGGGTACGGGCGAGCAGTACTTC. The chain recombines TRBV7-8 with TRBJ2-7; 10 bases are a match to TRBD1. V gave up 6 bases and J gave up 6 bases; unmatched junction bases: 11. CDR1 and CDR2 from the germline V gene are SGHVS and FQNEAQ. CDR3 length: 15 amino acids.

This clone has a single count. CDR3 nucleotides: TGTGCCATCAGTGAGTGGCTAGCGGGGGGCACCGGGGAGCTGTTTTTT. It encodes CAISEWLAGGTGELFF. V usage is TRBV10-3 and J usage is TRBJ2-2; 11 bases are shared with TRBD2. The J segment lost 4 bases and the V segment lost 1 base, leaving 2 bases of the junction unmatched. CDR1 is ENHRY, CDR2 SYGVKD, per germline. The CDR3 is 16 residues long.

The chain employs TRBV7-8 and TRBJ2-5; tentatively, D is TRBD1 (6 bases). This CDR3 comprises 15 residues. Trimming removed 4 bases from V and 5 bases from J, with 17 bases in between. Germline CDR1 SGHVS, CDR2 FQNEAQ. This chain's CDR3 is CASSSRTETSETQYF. CDR3 bases: TGTGCCAGCAGCTCTAGGACAGAAACTTCGGAGACCCAGTACTTC.

This sequence joins TRBV2 and TRBJ1-2; D call uncertain. The ends were cut back, 4 bases at V and 9 bases at J, with 12 bases in the middle. The CDR3 consists of 12 residues. Germline CDR1 is SNHLY and CDR2 is FYNNEI. CDR3 sequence: CASSGRESSYTF. CDR3 coding DNA: TGTGCCAGCAGTGGTAGGGAGTCAAGCTACACCTTC.

The chain links TRBV5-4 to TRBJ2-5; 8 bases map to TRBD1. The CDR3 is 15 amino acids. V trimming: 0 bases; J trimming: 4 bases; junction bases outside the gene matches: 5. Germline CDR1 is SGHNT and CDR2 is YYREEE (reference sequence). The CDR3 bases are TGTGCCAGCAGCTTGGGCCAGGGGGCCAGAGAGACCCAGTACTTC. As protein: CASSLGQGARETQYF.

This chain connects TRBV5-1 to TRBJ2-1, with D maybe TRBD2 (5 bases). Germline CDR1 reads SGHRS; CDR2 reads YFSETQ. CDR3 size: 17 residues. V lost 0 bases to trimming and J lost 0 bases, with 13 bases between them. CDR3 residues: CASSLAGVARSYNEQFF. DNA of the CDR3: TGCGCCAGCAGCTTGGCCGGGGTAGCGCGCTCCTACAATGAGCAGTTCTTC.

The V gene is TRBV29-1, the J gene TRBJ1-4; D unresolved. V was clipped by 4 bases and J by 8 bases, with 14 bases between them. Germline loops: CDR1 SQVTM, CDR2 ANQGSEA. The CDR3 runs to 13 residues. The CDR3 loop reads CSVGEQRGEKLFF. The DNA for the CDR3 is TGCAGCGTTGGAGAACAAAGAGGGGAAAAACTGTTTTTT.

This clone was seen once. The chain combines TRBV7-6 with TRBJ2-2; possible D gene TRBD2, 6 bases. The CDR3 is made up of 14 amino acids. Trimming removed 4 bases at V and 6 bases at J, with 12 bases between. Per the germline V gene, CDR1 is SGHVS and CDR2 is FNYEAQ. CDR3 residues: CASSSWRGAGELFF. The CDR3 region has the DNA TGTGCCAGCAGCTCATGGCGCGGGGCCGGGGAGCTGTTTTTT.

This CDR3 reads CASSVRGYGYTF. CDR3 bases: TGTGCCAGCAGTGTAAGGGGCTATGGCTACACCTTC. The chain is built from TRBV28 and TRBJ1-2, with D perhaps TRBD1 (5 bases). Per germline, CDR1 MDHEN and CDR2 SYDVKM. Deletions cut 5 bases from V and 4 bases from J, with 8 bases between. This CDR3 is built from 12 residues.

The V and J genes are TRBV7-2 and TRBJ1-1; TRBD1 might be the D (5 bases). CDR3 length: 14 residues. V was pared by 3 bases and J by 0 bases, with 8 bases between. The germline V gene has CDR1 SGHTA and CDR2 FQGNSA. This chain's CDR3 is CASSLTVMNTEAFF. CDR3 in DNA: TGTGCCAGCAGCTTGACAGTAATGAACACTGAAGCTTTCTTT.